Following are 9 T cell receptor beta chains from one sample sequenced in a study of control samples from healthy donors and cancer patients. Sequencing was performed with immunoSEQ multiplex PCR; in TCRdb, only in-frame clones are kept and a portion is missing. The sample yields 90,000 or so clones, about 85% seen once. Sequenced material: blood. Receptors were obtained from a woman in her 50s in good health.

This chain connects TRBV7-9 to TRBJ2-5; no definite D call. CDR3 size: 15 residues. V was pared by 1 base and J by 1 base, with 10 bases between. Looked up from germline, CDR1 is SEHNR and CDR2 is FQNEAQ (reference sequence). The chain's CDR3 is CASSLDGRVQETQYF. CDR3 DNA sequence: TGTGCCAGCAGCTTAGACGGAAGGGTCCAAGAGACCCAGTACTTC.

The chain has TRBV4-3 and TRBJ1-4; TRBD1 is a possible D gene (5 bases). V was trimmed by 8 bases and J by 3 bases, leaving 16 bases between them. Germline assignment: CDR1 LGHNA and CDR2 YSLEER. The CDR3 totals 15 residues. CDR3 nucleotide sequence: TGCGCCAGCGGATACGGGGACGCTCCTAATGAAAAACTGTTTTTT. It is translated as CASGYGDAPNEKLFF.

The V call is TRBV12-3 or TRBV12-4, the J call TRBJ2-3; D not certain. V was clipped by 3 bases and J by 5 bases, with 9 bases between them. This CDR3 contains 13 residues. The CDR3 loop reads CASSFVEEDTQYF. The CDR3 DNA reads as TGTGCCAGCAGTTTTGTCGAAGAAGATACGCAGTATTTT.

The chain combines TRBV3-1 (or the pseudogene TRBV3-2) with TRBJ1-2; D ambiguous. V lost 0 bases to trimming and J lost 8 bases, with 7 bases between them. The CDR3 covers 12 residues. CDR1 and CDR2 (germline): LGHDT, YNNKEL (reference sequence). CDR3 protein: CASSQDRMGYTF. CDR3 in DNA: TGTGCCAGCAGCCAAGATCGGATGGGCTACACCTTC.

Regarding this clone: One junction end does not reproduce the germline sequence, and a read error may be involved. CDR3 coding DNA: TGTGCCAGCGGCCAAGATGGAAGAGCGGGAGGGCCAAAGTACTTC. It is translated as CASGQDGRAGGPKYF. V usage is TRBV4-2 and J usage is TRBJ2-7, with TRBD2 identical over 10 bases. This CDR3 is built from 15 residues. CDR1 LGHNA and CDR2 YNFKEQ come from the germline V gene.

The gene calls are TRBV5-1 and TRBJ2-1, with TRBD2 matching 9 bases. CDR1 and CDR2 from the germline V gene are SGHRS and YFSETQ. Trimming cost V 4 bases and J 0 bases; bases outside gene matches: 14. The CDR3 loop spans 19 amino acids. The chain's CDR3 is CASSKRTSVAQSSYNEQFF. The CDR3 bases are TGCGCCAGCAGCAAGCGGACTAGCGTAGCTCAGAGCTCCTACAATGAGCAGTTCTTC.

This clone was counted only a few times. The chain uses TRBV7-2 and TRBJ2-3; TRBD2 is a possible D gene (5 bases). Trimming took off 1 base at V and 4 bases at J, with 15 bases between the two ends. This CDR3 region has 16 residues. The germline V gene encodes CDR1 SGHTA and CDR2 FQGNSA. DNA of the CDR3: TGTGCCAGCAGCTTAGAAGGGAGCATTGGCGCAGATACGCAGTATTTT. Protein: CASSLEGSIGADTQYF.

This clone was counted a few times. The J gene is TRBJ1-4, the V gene TRBV7-2; no definite D call. The CDR3 runs to 14 residues. In germline, CDR1 is SGHTA, CDR2 FQGNSA. The V end was cut by 1 base, the J end by 4 bases, with 7 bases between. CDR3 loop: CASSLGVFNEKLFF. The CDR3 region has the DNA TGTGCCAGCAGCTTAGGGGTGTTTAATGAAAAACTGTTTTTT.

The CDR3 sequence: CASSPGTGRNTGELFF. CDR3 DNA: TGTGCCAGTAGTCCTGGGACTGGAAGGAACACCGGGGAGCTGTTTTTT. The chain combines TRBV19 with TRBJ2-2, with D perhaps matching TRBD2 (6 bases). V lost 5 bases and J lost 1, with 14 bases in between. CDR1 and CDR2 (germline): LNHDA, SQIVND (reference sequence). CDR3 length: 16 residues.